The rows below give T cell receptor beta chains drawn from one sample of a study of blood T cell repertoires in COVID-19. Assay: immunoSEQ multiplex PCR; the TCRdb copy retains only in-frame clones and omits some. The sample has 120,000 to 150,000 clones; 82% are singletons. The sample consisted of peripheral blood. The source is a woman aged 80 or over with acute or convalescent COVID-19. CDR3s include the opening cysteine and the closing phenylalanine or tryptophan. A D gene is named only where the DNA matches it firmly. Part of the rows lack a size; the others show once, few, many or a class for expanded clones.

D	length	V	size	J	CDR3	DNA
.	18	TRBV24-1	.	TRBJ2-4	CATSDSRGQTGAKNIQYF	TGTGCCACCAGTGATAGTCGCGGACAAACAGGGGCCAAAAACATTCAGTACTTC
.	13	TRBV12-3/TRBV12-4	.	TRBJ1-5	CASSLSEETAQHF	TGTGCCAGCAGCCTCTCGGAGGAAACGGCCCAGCATTTT
.	15	TRBV2	.	TRBJ1-6	CASSDRQGNNSPLHF	TGTGCCAGCAGTGATCGGCAGGGGAATAATTCACCCCTCCACTTT
.	15	TRBV15	.	TRBJ2-2	CATSSTRGSAGELFF	TGTGCCACCAGCAGCACCAGGGGTTCTGCCGGGGAGCTGTTTTTT
TRBD1	15	TRBV11-2	.	TRBJ2-7	CASSPTGQGNYEQYF	TGTGCCAGCAGCCCCACCGGACAGGGGAACTACGAGCAGTACTTC
.	13	TRBV6-5	.	TRBJ2-3	CASSRSGADTQYF	TGTGCCAGCAGTCGTAGTGGTGCAGATACGCAGTATTTT
.	15	TRBV18	.	TRBJ2-7	CASSPPGFSSYEQYF	TGTGCCAGCTCACCACCGGGCTTTAGCTCCTACGAGCAGTACTTC
.	15	TRBV28	.	TRBJ1-2	CASSAWSQGGNGYTF	TGTGCCAGCAGTGCCTGGTCACAGGGTGGGAATGGCTACACCTTC
TRBD1	14	TRBV28	.	TRBJ1-5	CASSLGTGSQPQHF	TGTGCCAGCAGTTTGGGGACAGGGTCTCAGCCCCAGCATTTT
.	14	TRBV10-3	.	TRBJ2-7	CAISEQGRLYEQYF	TGTGCCATCAGTGAACAGGGGAGGCTCTACGAGCAGTACTTC
TRBD1	14	TRBV20-1	.	TRBJ2-5	CSASEGTGSETQYF	TGCAGTGCTAGTGAAGGGACAGGGAGCGAGACCCAGTACTTC
.	11	TRBV13	.	TRBJ2-1	CASSLEGVEFF	TGTGCCAGCAGCTTAGAGGGGGTAGAGTTCTTC
TRBD2	15	TRBV7-2	.	TRBJ2-1	CASSPRTSGGRLQFF	TGTGCCAGCAGCCCCAGGACTAGCGGGGGTCGACTGCAGTTCTTC
.	16	TRBV4-1	few	TRBJ2-1	CASSQIFPEVGSEQFF	TGCGCCAGCAGCCAAATTTTTCCAGAGGTCGGTTCAGAGCAGTTCTTC
TRBD1	13	TRBV28	.	TRBJ1-2	CASTRQGAHGYTF	TGTGCCAGCACAAGACAGGGGGCGCATGGCTACACCTTC
.	13	TRBV7-8	.	TRBJ2-7	CASGAGGLNEQYF	TGTGCCAGCGGAGCCGGGGGGCTTAACGAGCAGTACTTC
.	12	TRBV2	.	TRBJ2-7	CASNRRPYEQYF	TGTGCCAGCAACAGAAGGCCCTACGAGCAGTACTTC
TRBD1	15	TRBV27	.	TRBJ1-2	CASSKLTGTNYGYTF	TGTGCCAGCAGTAAGCTGACAGGGACGAACTATGGCTACACCTTC
.	14	TRBV27	many	TRBJ2-3	CASSRRDRTDTQYF	TGTGCCAGCAGTAGGAGGGACCGCACAGATACGCAGTATTTT
.	13	TRBV5-1	.	TRBJ2-5	CASSGAGQETQYF	TGCGCCAGCAGCGGGGCAGGCCAAGAGACCCAGTACTTC
TRBD2	17	TRBV14	.	TRBJ2-3	CASSQVRGLAGRDTQYF	TGTGCCAGCAGCCAAGTAAGGGGACTAGCGGGCCGAGATACGCAGTATTTT
TRBD1	17	TRBV16	.	TRBJ2-5	CASSQSPGQGAWETQYF	TGTGCCAGCAGCCAATCCCCAGGACAGGGGGCTTGGGAGACCCAGTACTTC
TRBD2	15	TRBV28	few	TRBJ2-5	CASSGLAGFRKTQYF	TGTGCCAGCAGTGGGCTAGCGGGGTTCCGGAAGACCCAGTACTTC
TRBD2	18	TRBV19	.	TRBJ2-5	CASSTRYGTSGRSETQYF	TGTGCCAGTAGTACAAGATACGGGACTAGCGGGAGGTCGGAGACCCAGTACTTC
.	14	TRBV27	.	TRBJ2-7	CASSTAGLSYEQYF	TGTGCCAGCAGTACAGCGGGCTTGTCCTACGAGCAGTACTTC
.	14	TRBV14	.	TRBJ1-1	CASSQVRGRTEAFF	TGTGCCAGCAGCCAAGTGAGGGGGAGAACTGAAGCTTTCTTT
TRBD2	16	TRBV10-2	.	TRBJ2-3	CASRRGSGIGTDTQYF	TGCGCCAGCAGACGGGGTAGCGGGATAGGCACAGATACGCAGTATTTT
TRBD1	16	TRBV28	.	TRBJ2-5	CASSLSAGGLQETQYF	TGTGCCAGCAGTTTATCGGCAGGGGGCCTTCAAGAGACCCAGTACTTC
TRBD2	23	TRBV15	.	TRBJ2-7	CATSREGPGGRGRLAGEIYEQYF	TGTGCCACCAGCAGAGAGGGGCCAGGGGGACGGGGTCGGCTAGCGGGAGAAATTTACGAGCAGTACTTC